This T cell receptor (beta chain) stems from a study of graft-versus-host responses after intestinal transplantation. About this clone itself: Its specificity is unknown.

Generated by immunoSEQ multiplex PCR, the TCRdb table keeps only in-frame clones and is missing some. The sample shows under 20,000 clones, roughly 87% of them seen only once. V was clipped by 0 bases and J by 5 bases, with 11 bases between them. This CDR3 contains 15 residues. Per the germline V gene, CDR1 is MNHEY and CDR2 is SVGAGI. Study outcomes and limitations: Among circulating GvH clones, peak levels were associated with early post-transplant declines in HvG clones.

This TCR came from a human patient who received an intestinal transplant, so some T cells may come from the graft donor. Sequences were derived from PBMCs, sampled 14 days after transplant. The chain joins TRBV6-5 to TRBJ1-5; D is ambiguous. Here the CDR3 DNA reads TGTGCCAGCAGTTACTCGATCCGGGAATATCAGCCCCAGCATTTT. It yields the protein CASSYSIREYQPQHF.